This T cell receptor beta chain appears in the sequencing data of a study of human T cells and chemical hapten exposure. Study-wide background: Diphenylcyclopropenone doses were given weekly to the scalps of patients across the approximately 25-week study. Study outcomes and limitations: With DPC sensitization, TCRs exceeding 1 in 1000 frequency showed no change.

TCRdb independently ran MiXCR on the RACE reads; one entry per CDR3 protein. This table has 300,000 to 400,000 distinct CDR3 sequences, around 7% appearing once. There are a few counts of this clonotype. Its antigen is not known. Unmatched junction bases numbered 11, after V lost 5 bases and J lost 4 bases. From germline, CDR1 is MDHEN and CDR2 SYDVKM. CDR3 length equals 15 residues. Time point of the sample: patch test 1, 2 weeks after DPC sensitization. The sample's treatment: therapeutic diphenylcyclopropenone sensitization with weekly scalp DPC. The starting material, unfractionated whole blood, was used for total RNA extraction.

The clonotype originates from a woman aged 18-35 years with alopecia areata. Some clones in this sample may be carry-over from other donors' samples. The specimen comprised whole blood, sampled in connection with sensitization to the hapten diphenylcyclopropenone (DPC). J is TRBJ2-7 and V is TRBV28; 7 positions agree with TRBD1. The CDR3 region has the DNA TGTGCCAGCAGTGGACCGGGACAGCTGCCTTACGAGCAGTACTTC. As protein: CASSGPGQLPYEQYF.